Listed here are 27 T cell receptor beta chains from one sample, sequenced in a study of blood T cell repertoires in COVID-19. Some clones are missing from TCRdb's copy, which holds only in-frame ones; the method was immunoSEQ multiplex PCR. The sample lists over 250,000 clones; 80% to 90% were seen once. Source material: peripheral blood. The receptor set was obtained from a woman in her seventies with acute or convalescent COVID-19.

The V and J genes are TRBV6-1 and TRBJ1-1; unclear D gene. V was trimmed by 6 bases and J by 2 bases, leaving 16 bases between them. Germline values: CDR1 MNHNS, CDR2 SASEGT. The CDR3 sequence is 15 residues long. CDR3 loop: CASRAGGTSNTEAFF. The DNA for the CDR3 is TGTGCCAGCAGAGCGGGTGGAACCTCAAACACTGAAGCTTTCTTT.

The V and J genes are TRBV6-5 and TRBJ2-3, with D perhaps matching TRBD2 (6 bases). Germline CDR1 and CDR2: MNHEY and SVGAGI. The CDR3 has 14 residues. The ends were cut back, 8 bases at V and 0 bases at J, with 12 bases in the middle. CDR3 residues: CASGSGTSTDTQYF. The CDR3 nucleotides read TGTGCCAGCGGGTCCGGGACTAGCACAGATACGCAGTATTTT.

The gene calls are TRBV27 and TRBJ1-4; 7 nucleotides agree with TRBD1. The germline V gene encodes CDR1 MNHEY and CDR2 SMNVEV (reference sequence). V shed 6 bases and J 10 bases; nucleotides not matched to a gene: 17. CDR3 length: 16 amino acids. The CDR3 here is CASSQGTGQPPIKLFF. Here the CDR3 DNA reads TGTGCCAGCAGCCAAGGTACGGGACAGCCTCCGATAAAACTGTTTTTT.

V gene TRBV28 combines with J gene TRBJ1-6, with unresolved D. The V end lost 3 bases, the J end lost 7 bases, and 10 bases lay between the germline ends. Germline assignment: CDR1 MDHEN and CDR2 SYDVKM. The CDR3 has 14 amino acids. The CDR3 nucleotides are TGTGCCAGCAGTTTTCACAGATTGAATTCACCCCTCCACTTT. It yields the protein CASSFHRLNSPLHF.

This clone is a singleton in its sample. The rearrangement joins TRBV5-1 to TRBJ2-7, with a tentative D call TRBD1 (6 bases). The CDR3 spans 14 residues. Germline V gene data show CDR1 as SGHRS and CDR2 as YFSETQ. V was trimmed by 4 bases and J by 3 bases, leaving 14 bases between them. The CDR3 nucleotides read TGCGCCAGCAGCCCTGGGGGCAGAAACTACGAGCAGTACTTC. Its translation is CASSPGGRNYEQYF.

This clone was seen a single time. The J gene is TRBJ1-2, the V gene TRBV9; D not certain. Germline-derived CDR1 and CDR2 are SGDLS and YYNGEE. V shed 2 bases and J shed 8 bases, with 13 bases lying between them. This CDR3 is built from 13 residues. CDR3 amino acids: CASSVGRRKGYTF. Here the CDR3 DNA reads TGTGCCAGCAGCGTCGGCAGGAGGAAGGGCTACACCTTC.

The gene calls are TRBV11-2 and TRBJ2-2, with 9 bases identical to TRBD2. Germline lookup yields CDR1 SGHAT and CDR2 FQNNGV. V dropped 6 bases and J dropped 5; count of bases not matched to a gene: 10. The CDR3 is made up of 16 amino acids. CDR3 in DNA: TGTGCCAGCAGTTCTCGCGGGGGGGCCTGGACCGGGGAGCTGTTTTTT. It codes for CASSSRGGAWTGELFF.

The gene calls are TRBV6-5 and TRBJ1-1; possibly TRBD1 for D (5 bases). CDR3 size: 15 residues. The V gene lost 5 bases and the J gene lost 0 bases, with 13 bases spanning the gap. The germline V gene has CDR1 MNHEY and CDR2 SVGAGI. CDR3 bases: TGTGCCAGCAGTCCCCGGACACTTATGAACACTGAAGCTTTCTTT. Amino acids: CASSPRTLMNTEAFF.

This chain uses TRBV5-1 with TRBJ2-1, with TRBD2 matching 12 bases. Germline values: CDR1 SGHRS, CDR2 YFSETQ. Germline trimming cut 4 bases from V and 4 bases from J; bases unmatched to any gene: 3. The CDR3 sequence is 15 residues long. The CDR3 reads CASSTLAGGYNEQFF. The CDR3 DNA reads as TGCGCCAGCAGCACTCTAGCGGGGGGGTACAATGAGCAGTTCTTC.

This chain links TRBV18 with TRBJ2-7; TRBD1 agrees at 9 bases. V was pared by 6 bases and J by 0 bases, with 6 bases of the junction left unmatched. Germline CDR1 KGHSH, CDR2 LQKENI. There are 15 residues in the CDR3. The CDR3 sequence: CASSSGGQGSYEQYF. CDR3 DNA sequence: TGTGCCAGCTCCTCGGGGGGACAGGGCTCCTACGAGCAGTACTTC.

V and J are TRBV12-3 or TRBV12-4 and TRBJ1-1, with D possibly matching TRBD1 (6 bases). Trimming took off 5 bases at V and 4 bases at J, with 11 bases between the two ends. The CDR3 has 13 amino acids. The CDR3 protein is CASSPDRITEAFF. The CDR3 region has the DNA TGTGCCAGCAGTCCCGACAGGATCACTGAAGCTTTCTTT.

The chain links TRBV6-1 to TRBJ1-2, with 8 bases lining up with TRBD1. The CDR3 contains 15 residues. CDR1 MNHNS and CDR2 SASEGT come from the germline V gene. V lost 1 base to trimming and J lost 8 bases; unmatched junction nucleotides: 9. The DNA for the CDR3 is TGTGCCAGCAGTGAAGACCCAGGGGGCGCGGGGGGCTACACCTTC. Amino acids: CASSEDPGGAGGYTF.

The chain uses TRBV4-1 and TRBJ1-3; maybe TRBD1 (6 bases). Germline CDR1 is MGHRA and CDR2 is YSYEKL. The length of the CDR3 is 14 residues. The ends were cut back, 4 bases at V and 6 bases at J, with 13 bases in the middle. As DNA, the CDR3 is TGCGCCAGCAGCCGCCTACAGGGTGCAAACACCATATATTTT. Translating it yields CASSRLQGANTIYF.

This clone was counted a single time. The rearrangement uses TRBV4-1 and TRBJ2-1, with a weak D call TRBD2 (6 bases). This CDR3 contains 16 residues. Trimming removed 5 bases from V and 2 bases from J, with 16 bases in between. Looked up from germline, CDR1 is MGHRA and CDR2 is YSYEKL. The CDR3 loop is CASSSYPVAAYNEQFF. The CDR3 region has the DNA TGCGCCAGCAGCTCCTACCCGGTAGCGGCCTACAATGAGCAGTTCTTC.

The chain has TRBV7-3 and TRBJ2-7; 9 nucleotides agree with TRBD1. The CDR3 has 15 amino acids. V lost 1 base, J lost 4 bases, and 5 bases stayed unmatched. Looked up from germline, CDR1 is SGHTA and CDR2 is FQGTGA. CDR3 region: CASSLMRGQGYEQYF. As DNA, the CDR3 is TGTGCCAGCAGCTTAATGAGGGGACAGGGATACGAGCAGTACTTC.

V gene TRBV9 combines with J gene TRBJ2-1; the match to TRBD2 covers 12 bases. The CDR3 totals 16 residues. The V gene's germline CDR1 is SGDLS and CDR2 YYNGEE. The V gene end was trimmed by 4 bases and the J gene end by 7 bases; junction bases not matched to a gene: 9. In DNA form, the CDR3 reads TGTGCCAGCAGCCCCCGGGCTAGCGGGGGGGTAAATGAGCAGTTCTTC. Translation gives CASSPRASGGVNEQFF.

The chain is built from TRBV5-8 and TRBJ1-2; TRBD1 aligns across 7 bases. This CDR3 contains 15 residues. V trimming: 3 bases; J trimming: 4 bases; junction bases outside the gene matches: 9. CDR1 is SGHTS, CDR2 YDEGEE, per germline. The CDR3 sequence is CASSSRQGEFYGYTF. The CDR3 coding sequence is TGTGCCAGCAGCTCTCGACAGGGAGAGTTCTATGGCTACACCTTC.

The V and J genes are TRBV27 and TRBJ2-3; 9 nucleotides line up with TRBD1. This CDR3 comprises 19 residues. Germline values: CDR1 MNHEY, CDR2 SMNVEV (reference sequence). The V segment lost 5 bases and the J segment 3 bases; nucleotides outside the gene matches: 18. This chain's CDR3 is CASSPRRPGQGMGTDTQYF. The CDR3 DNA follows: TGTGCCAGCAGTCCTCGCCGCCCGGGACAGGGAATGGGAACAGATACGCAGTATTTT.

Concerning this clone itself: The same CDR3 arises from other DNA sequences in this sample as well. V and J are TRBV6-5 and TRBJ1-2, with a tentative D call TRBD1 (6 bases). Trimming cost V 6 bases and J 8 bases, with 13 bases left between them. The CDR3 consists of 12 residues. Per the germline V gene, CDR1 is MNHEY and CDR2 is SVGAGI. CDR3 sequence reads: CASRAAGVGYTF. Here the CDR3 DNA reads TGTGCCAGCAGGGCCGCAGGGGTCGGCTACACCTTC.

The rearrangement links TRBV5-4 to TRBJ2-5; TRBD2 matches at 9 bases. CDR1 and CDR2 from the germline V gene are SGHNT and YYREEE (reference sequence). The junction had 1 base not matched to a gene; V was cut back by 6 bases and J by 1 base. CDR3 length: 13 residues. The DNA for the CDR3 is TGTGCCAGCACGCGGGGGGGCCAAGAGACCCAGTACTTC. It yields the protein CASTRGGQETQYF.

In this sample, this clone turned up a few times. The rearrangement links TRBV6-5 to TRBJ2-1; D perhaps matches TRBD2 (6 bases). Trimming pared 8 bases from V and 12 bases from J, leaving 20 bases between. CDR1 and CDR2 (germline): MNHEY, SVGAGI. The CDR3 is 13 residues long. The DNA for the CDR3 is TGTGCCAGCTCCCCGGGAGCAATCTTCGGGCAGTTCTTC. Protein sequence: CASSPGAIFGQFF.

CDR3 sequence reads: CASSFLRDCIGDTQYF. DNA for the CDR3: TGTGCCAGCAGCTTCTTGAGGGACTGTATTGGCGATACGCAGTATTTT. The rearrangement joins TRBV21-1 to TRBJ2-3; the table's D call, TRBD2, has no DNA check behind it. TRBV21-1 represents a pseudogene. The CDR3 loop spans 16 amino acids.

This clone came up once. This chain links TRBV5-1 with TRBJ2-1; tentatively, D is TRBD2 (6 bases). V was pared by 0 bases and J by 1 base, with 14 bases between. The germline V gene encodes CDR1 SGHRS and CDR2 YFSETQ. The CDR3 runs to 17 residues. The CDR3: CASSLGSGFLSYNEQFF. CDR3 DNA: TGCGCCAGCAGCTTGGGGAGCGGGTTCCTTTCCTACAATGAGCAGTTCTTC.

This chain links TRBV6-5 with TRBJ2-7, with 9 bases fitting TRBD1. Germline V gene sequence: CDR1 MNHEY, CDR2 SVGAGI. J lost 6 bases, V lost 0 bases, and 6 bases had no gene match. The CDR3 has 15 amino acids. In DNA form, the CDR3 reads TGTGCCAGCAGTTACTCGATCCGGGACAGGGCCGAGCAGTACTTC. It translates to CASSYSIRDRAEQYF.

The J gene is TRBJ1-2, the V gene TRBV7-9, with D perhaps TRBD1 (6 bases). From germline, CDR1 is SEHNR and CDR2 FQNEAQ (reference sequence). V was clipped by 3 bases and J by 5 bases, with 10 bases between them. CDR3 length: 13 residues. The CDR3, as DNA: TGTGCCAGCAGCTTCCGGGGGGCGTATGGCTACACCTTC. It is translated as CASSFRGAYGYTF.

V and J are TRBV5-6 and TRBJ2-5, with TRBD2 identical over 16 bases. The V gene end was trimmed by 3 bases and the J gene end by 5 bases; junction bases not matched to a gene: 13. The CDR3 is made up of 19 amino acids. CDR1 and CDR2 from the germline V gene are SGHDT and YYEEEE. In DNA form, the CDR3 reads TGTGCCAGCAGCTCCCCGGGACTAGCGGGGGGGCCGGTAGGGGAGACCCAGTACTTC. Amino acids: CASSSPGLAGGPVGETQYF.

V gene TRBV30 combines with J gene TRBJ1-1; D is possibly TRBD1 (5 bases). Trimming pared 4 bases from V and 5 bases from J, leaving 14 bases between. CDR1 and CDR2 (germline): GTSNPN, SVGIG (reference sequence). This CDR3 is 13 amino acids long. CDR3 DNA: TGTGCCTGGACTCCCAACGGGGGAACTGAAGCTTTCTTT. Its translation: CAWTPNGGTEAFF.